This TCR beta chain was sequenced during a study of a mutant IDH1 vaccine in newly diagnosed glioma. Study-wide context: The first vaccination came 4-6 weeks after radiotherapy alone, or with temozolomide cycles. Standard pretreatment was either radiotherapy, temozolomide, or, for most, radiochemotherapy with temozolomide. Study outcomes and limitations: Vaccine-induced immune responses occurred in more than 85% of patients.

The time point was: week 35, safety follow-up. Vaccination used 300 ug of mutant IDH1 20-mer peptide per dose, with topical imiquimod. Each astrocytoma in the donors was new, WHO grade 3 or 4, IDH1-mutant and ATRX-lost. Repertoires were generated with immunoSEQ multiplex PCR, while TCRdb's copy carries only in-frame clones and drops some. The table records around 60,000 clones, around 84% of them present only once. V lost 5 bases and J lost 9, with 14 bases in between. The germline V gene has CDR1 SGHVS and CDR2 FQNEAQ. The CDR3 extends over 14 amino acids. About this clone itself: Its antigen is not identified.

The V and J genes are TRBV7-8 and TRBJ1-6; no reliable D call. This clonotype was sampled from a man aged 25-45 years with glioma. This material consisted of PBMCs, taken from a glioma patient whose treatment included an IDH1 peptide vaccine. The CDR3 sequence is CASSPEKPASPLHF. The CDR3 DNA is TGTGCCAGCAGCCCCGAAAAGCCGGCTTCACCCCTCCACTTT.